One and the same sample provided the 14 T cell receptor beta chains below, sequenced in a study of human T cells and chemical hapten exposure (dated by TCRdb to the early 2020s). The meaning of the sample's time point label: patch test 1, 2 weeks after DPC sensitization. Explained via the paper, the treatment or condition label denotes: therapeutic diphenylcyclopropenone sensitization with weekly scalp DPC. Receptors were amplified or captured by RACE. These reads were obtained on a NextSeq 500. Using fastp trimming at Q25 and MiXCR clonotype assembly, TCRdb reanalyzed the public sequencing data and kept in-frame beta chains. Rows matching on CDR3 protein sequence are summarized as one entry with the most common DNA and genes. The sample yields around 110,000 distinct CDR3 sequences; about 12% were counted once. The ten most abundant clones make up 1.2% to 1.5% of the sample. This material consisted of whole blood, taken in connection with sensitization to the hapten diphenylcyclopropenone (DPC). The origin of the receptors is a woman between 45 and 65 years old with alopecia areata. Some clones in this sample may be carry-over from other donors' samples.

This clonotype was seen ten or more times. The chain is built from TRBV4-3 and TRBJ2-1; TRBD2 matches at 7 bases. Per the germline V gene, CDR1 is LGHNA and CDR2 is YSLEER. The CDR3 has 15 residues. The V and J ends lost 4 bases and 2 bases, in that order; junction bases with no gene match: 5. The CDR3 reads CASSPTSSTYNEQFF. The CDR3 DNA reads TGCGCCAGCAGCCCGACTAGCTCAACCTACAATGAGCAGTTCTTC.

This clonotype was counted at least ten times. The V gene is TRBV5-1, the J gene TRBJ2-3, with 9 positions matching TRBD2. V was pared by 2 bases and J by 4 bases, with 14 bases of the junction left unmatched. Germline V gives CDR1 SGHRS, CDR2 YFSETQ. The CDR3 consists of 18 residues. CDR3 amino acids: CASSFWLAGPINADTQYF. The CDR3 DNA sequence: TGCGCCAGCAGCTTTTGGCTAGCGGGGCCCATCAACGCAGATACGCAGTATTTT.

This clonotype has a handful of counts. V gene TRBV12-3 or TRBV12-4 combines with J gene TRBJ1-1; TRBD1 matches at 8 bases. Trimming removed 5 bases from V and 5 bases from J; junction bases left unmatched: 7. CDR3 length: 14 residues. For the CDR3, the DNA is TGTGCCAGCAGTCAGGGGGCTGAGACGACTGAAGCTTTCTTT. It is translated as CASSQGAETTEAFF.

This clonotype has ten or more counts. The chain uses TRBV6-1 and TRBJ2-4; 10 nucleotides line up with TRBD2. The CDR3 is 16 residues long. Germline V CDR1 and CDR2: MNHNS, SASEGT. J gave up 4 bases and V 6 bases, and 9 bases lay outside the gene matches. CDR3 region: CASRTPLAGKKNIQYF. CDR3 DNA sequence: TGTGCCAGCAGGACCCCACTAGCGGGGAAAAAAAACATTCAGTACTTC.

This clonotype was recorded at least ten times. This chain joins TRBV28 and TRBJ2-3; D not resolved. Germline V gives CDR1 MDHEN, CDR2 SYDVKM. This CDR3 has 12 residues. The germline V and J ends were trimmed by 5 bases and 2 bases, with 5 bases remaining between them. The CDR3 DNA sequence: TGTGCCAGCAGTATTTTCACAGATACGCAGTATTTT. It translates to CASSIFTDTQYF.

The chain joins TRBV2 to TRBJ1-6; 8 bases are shared with TRBD1. The CDR3 extends over 15 amino acids. CDR1 is SNHLY and CDR2 is FYNNEI in the germline V gene. Unmatched junction bases numbered 8, after V lost 6 bases and J lost 7 bases. DNA for the CDR3: TGTGCCAGCAGGGAAAGGACAGGGTGGAATTCACCCCTCCACTTT. Translated: CASRERTGWNSPLHF. Full variable domain (remainder filled in from reference TRBV2 and TRBJ1-6): EPEVTQTPSHQVTQMGQEVILRCVPISNHLYFYWYRQILGQKVEFLVSFYNNEISEKSEIFDDQFSVERPDGSNFTLKIRSTKLEDSAMYFCASRERTGWNSPLHFGNGTRLTVT.

This clonotype showed up many times. J is TRBJ2-7 and V is TRBV3-1; D call uncertain. CDR3 length: 14 residues. Germline V gene data show CDR1 as LGHDT and CDR2 as YNNKEL (reference sequence). Trimming took off 3 bases at V and 3 bases at J, with 12 bases between the two ends. CDR3 sequence reads: CASSHNSRIYEQYF. Written as DNA, the CDR3 is TGTGCCAGCAGCCATAACTCTAGGATCTACGAGCAGTACTTC.

This clonotype has a count of ten or more. The chain couples TRBV6-6 to TRBJ1-2; D ambiguous. The ends were cut back, 6 bases at V and 4 bases at J, with 15 bases in the middle. This CDR3 is built from 14 residues. Germline CDR1 MNHNY, CDR2 SVGAGI (reference sequence). The CDR3 loop reads CASSWHGAIYGYTF. CDR3 coding DNA: TGTGCCAGCAGCTGGCACGGCGCTATCTATGGCTACACCTTC.

The chain is built from TRBV20-1 and TRBJ2-4; the D gene could be TRBD1 or TRBD2 (5 bases each). The V end lost 5 bases, the J end lost 12 bases, and 11 bases lay between the germline ends. Germline V gives CDR1 DFQATT, CDR2 SNEGSKA (reference sequence). The CDR3 covers 10 residues. The CDR3 DNA is TGCAGTGCTCATGGGGGTCATCAGTACTTC. Amino acids: CSAHGGHQYF.

This chain uses TRBV28 with TRBJ2-7, with TRBD1 matching 9 bases. The CDR3 extends over 11 amino acids. V lost 5 bases and J lost 9; bases outside the gene matches: 2. Germline values: CDR1 MDHEN, CDR2 SYDVKM. Here the CDR3 reads CASSEDRGQYF. The CDR3 bases are TGTGCCAGCAGTGAGGACAGGGGGCAGTACTTC.

This clonotype occurred a few times. The genes are TRBV5-6 and TRBJ1-5; tentative D call: TRBD1 (5 bases). The V gene lost 1 base and the J gene lost 6 bases, with 17 bases spanning the gap. Germline assignment: CDR1 SGHDT and CDR2 YYEEEE. This CDR3 comprises 16 residues. The CDR3 region has the DNA TGTGCCAGCAGCTTGTTCGGGGACGCAGCTACTCAGCCCCAGCATTTT. Encoded protein: CASSLFGDAATQPQHF.

This clonotype appeared many times. V and J are TRBV7-2 and TRBJ2-5; TRBD2 is a possible D gene (6 bases). CDR3 length: 15 residues. Germline V CDR1 and CDR2: SGHTA, FQGNSA. Deletions cut 1 base from V and 1 base from J, with 10 bases between. The CDR3 DNA reads as TGTGCCAGCAGCTTAGTGTGGGGAGGCCAAGAGACCCAGTACTTC. Encoded protein: CASSLVWGGQETQYF.

The V call is TRBV12-3 or TRBV12-4, the J call TRBJ2-2, with 11 bases that match TRBD2. This CDR3 region has 16 residues. Losses at the gene ends were 5 bases for V and 7 bases for J; bases not matched to a gene: 9. This CDR3 is CASSATTSGISGELFF. CDR3 in DNA: TGTGCCAGCAGTGCGACGACTAGCGGGATTAGCGGGGAGCTGTTTTTT.

In nucleotides, the CDR3 is TGTGCCAGCACCCTGGGACTGAACACCGGGGAGCTGTTTTTT. Its translation is CASTLGLNTGELFF. V is TRBV7-2 and J is TRBJ2-2, with a possible D match to TRBD2 (6 bases). The V end lost 7 bases, the J end lost 1 base, and 10 bases lay between the germline ends. Looked up from germline, CDR1 is SGHTA and CDR2 is FQGNSA. This CDR3 has 14 amino acids.